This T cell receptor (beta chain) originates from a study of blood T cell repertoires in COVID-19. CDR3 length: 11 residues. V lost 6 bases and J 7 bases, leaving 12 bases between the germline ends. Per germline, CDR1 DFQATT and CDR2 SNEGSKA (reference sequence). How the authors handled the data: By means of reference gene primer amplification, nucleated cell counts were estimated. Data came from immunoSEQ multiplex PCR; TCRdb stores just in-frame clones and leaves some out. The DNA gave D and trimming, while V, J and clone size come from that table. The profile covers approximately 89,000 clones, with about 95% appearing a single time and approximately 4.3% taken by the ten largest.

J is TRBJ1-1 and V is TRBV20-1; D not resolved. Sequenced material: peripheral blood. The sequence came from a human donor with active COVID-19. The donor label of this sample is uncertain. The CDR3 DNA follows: TGCAGTGCCCGAATGGCGGGTGAAGCTTTCTTT. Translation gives CSARMAGEAFF.